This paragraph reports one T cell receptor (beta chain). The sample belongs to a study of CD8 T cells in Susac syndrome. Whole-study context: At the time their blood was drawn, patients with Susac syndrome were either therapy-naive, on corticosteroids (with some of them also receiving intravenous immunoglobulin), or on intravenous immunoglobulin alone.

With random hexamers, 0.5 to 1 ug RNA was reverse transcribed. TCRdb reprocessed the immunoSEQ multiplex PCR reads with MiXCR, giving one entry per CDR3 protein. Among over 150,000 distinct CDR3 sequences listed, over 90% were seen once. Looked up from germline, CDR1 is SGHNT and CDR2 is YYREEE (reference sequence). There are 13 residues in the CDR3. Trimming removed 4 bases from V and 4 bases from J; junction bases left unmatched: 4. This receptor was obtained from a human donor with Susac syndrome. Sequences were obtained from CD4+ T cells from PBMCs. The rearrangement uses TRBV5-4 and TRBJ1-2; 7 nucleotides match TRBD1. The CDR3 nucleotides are TGTGCCAGCAGCATGACAGGGATCTATGGCTACACCTTC. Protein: CASSMTGIYGYTF.